The text below deals with one T cell receptor beta chain. Its target is not known. This sample is part of a study of T cell responses to AZD1222 COVID-19 vaccine. Study-wide results and caveats: Increased Spike-specific TCR breadth and depth were observed after two AZD1222 doses. Sampling that yielded the repertoires occurred only after the peak T cell response. Spike-wide coverage was observed for vaccine-associated CD4 TCRs, with dominant responses at 160-218 and 743-854. White British people made up most donors, females outnumbered males, and clonal diversity was possibly underestimated.

The repertoire was sequenced with immunoSEQ multiplex PCR; TCRdb's copy has only in-frame clones and lacks some. Of roughly 150,000 clones detected, around 91% appear once; the ten largest clones hold about 6.5%. The germline gives CDR1 LNHDA, CDR2 SQIVND (reference sequence). Trimming removed 2 bases from V and 5 bases from J; junction bases left unmatched: 5. This CDR3 region has 15 residues. The sequence derives from an adult who received the AZD1222 COVID-19 vaccine. The chain carries TRBV19 and TRBJ2-1, with 8 nucleotides matching TRBD2. The sample was peripheral blood, taken 28 days after the second AZD1222 dose. In DNA form, the CDR3 reads TGTGCCAGTAGTATAACCAGGACTAGCAACAATGAGCAGTTCTTC. As protein: CASSITRTSNNEQFF.